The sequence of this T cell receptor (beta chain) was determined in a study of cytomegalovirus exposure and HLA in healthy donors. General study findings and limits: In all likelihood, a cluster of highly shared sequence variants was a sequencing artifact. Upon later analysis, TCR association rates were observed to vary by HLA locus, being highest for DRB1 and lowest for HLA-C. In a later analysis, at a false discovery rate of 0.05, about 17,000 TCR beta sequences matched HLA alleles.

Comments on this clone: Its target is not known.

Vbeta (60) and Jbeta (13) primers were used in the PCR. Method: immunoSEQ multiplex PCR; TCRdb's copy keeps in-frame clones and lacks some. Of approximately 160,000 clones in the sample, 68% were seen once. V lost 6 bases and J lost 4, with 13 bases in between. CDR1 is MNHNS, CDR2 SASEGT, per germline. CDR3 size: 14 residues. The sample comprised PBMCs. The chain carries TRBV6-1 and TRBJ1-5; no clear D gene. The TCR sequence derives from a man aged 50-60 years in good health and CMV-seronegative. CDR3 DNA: TGTGCCAGCAGGCCCCAACGGGGTAATCAGCCCCAGCATTTT. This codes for CASRPQRGNQPQHF.